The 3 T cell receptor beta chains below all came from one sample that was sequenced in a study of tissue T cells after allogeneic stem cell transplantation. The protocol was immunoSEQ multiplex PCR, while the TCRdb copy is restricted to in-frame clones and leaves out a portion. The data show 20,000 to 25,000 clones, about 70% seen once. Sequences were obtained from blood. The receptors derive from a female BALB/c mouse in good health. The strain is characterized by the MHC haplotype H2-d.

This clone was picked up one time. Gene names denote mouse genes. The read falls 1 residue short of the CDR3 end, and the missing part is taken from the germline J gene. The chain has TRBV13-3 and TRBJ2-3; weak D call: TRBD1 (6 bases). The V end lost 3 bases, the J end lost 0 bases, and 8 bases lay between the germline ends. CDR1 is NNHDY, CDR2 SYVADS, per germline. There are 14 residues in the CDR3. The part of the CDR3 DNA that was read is TGTGCCAGCAGTGGGACAGCTAGTGCAGAAACGCTGTAT. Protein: CASSGTASAETLY. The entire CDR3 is CASSGTASAETLYF.

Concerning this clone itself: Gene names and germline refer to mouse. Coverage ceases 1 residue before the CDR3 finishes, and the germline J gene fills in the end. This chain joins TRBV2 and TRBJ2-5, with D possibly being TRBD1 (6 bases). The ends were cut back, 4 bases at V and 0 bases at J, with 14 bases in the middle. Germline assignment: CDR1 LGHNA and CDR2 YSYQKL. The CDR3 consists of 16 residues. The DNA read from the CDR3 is TGTGCCAGCAGCCCCAGGGGAGACGGTAACCAAGACACCCAGTAC. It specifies CASSPRGDGNQDTQY. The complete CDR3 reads CASSPRGDGNQDTQYF.

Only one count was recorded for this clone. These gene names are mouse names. CDR3 DNA (partial): TGTGCCTGGAGTCTACAGGAGGAGGACACCCAGTAC. It codes for CAWSLQEEDTQY. The entire CDR3 protein is CAWSLQEEDTQYF. The V call is TRBV31, the J call TRBJ2-5; D is perhaps TRBD1 (5 bases). The missing CDR3 end, 1 residue past where the read stops, is filled in from the germline J gene. The V and J ends lost 0 bases and 6 bases respectively, with 10 bases between them. The CDR3 has 13 residues. CDR1 GKSSPN and CDR2 SITVG come from the germline V gene.